This T cell receptor (beta chain) derives from a study of spatial heterogeneity in lung cancer. Whole-study findings and limits: Ubiquitous, expanded tumor-derived TCRs were more frequently observed in blood at resection than at follow-up.

Note on this clonotype: Its target is unknown.

Trimming shortened V by 0 bases and J by 2 bases, and 14 bases separated the two germline ends. This CDR3 region has 16 residues. Germline-derived CDR1 and CDR2 are MNHEY and SVGAGI. Time point of the sample: sample taken at primary tumor resection. Researchers sequenced whole RNA taken from tumor, nontumor lung or frozen PBMC without sorting. MiXCR, run by TCRdb on the 5' RACE reads, gives a single entry per CDR3 protein. This sample has approximately 40,000 distinct CDR3 sequences, with approximately 13% found just once. V usage is TRBV6-5 and J usage is TRBJ2-7; D uncertain. Sequences were derived from PBMCs, sampled at surgery. This receptor was obtained from a male donor with early-stage non-small cell lung cancer. CDR3 in DNA: TGTGCCAGCAGTTACTCTCCAGGTAGATCCCCCTACGAGCAGTACTTC. Translating it yields CASSYSPGRSPYEQYF.